The 16 T cell receptor beta chains below all came from one sample that was sequenced in a study of blood T cell repertoires in COVID-19. Data came from immunoSEQ multiplex PCR; TCRdb stores just in-frame clones and leaves some out. The table records about 39,000 clones, approximately 89% of them present only once. The sample was peripheral blood. These receptor sequences come from a man aged 45 to 65 with active COVID-19.

This clone was counted a few times. The genes are TRBV24-1 and TRBJ1-4; D call uncertain. Germline CDR1 reads KGHDR; CDR2 reads SFDVKD. The CDR3 contains 16 residues. The germline V and J ends were trimmed by 7 bases and 3 bases, with 17 bases remaining between them. The CDR3 region has the DNA TGTGCCACCAGGACCTCTGGATCGACTTCTAATGAAAAACTGTTTTTT. Its protein product is CATRTSGSTSNEKLFF.

The J gene is TRBJ2-7, the V gene TRBV25-1; TRBD2 aligns across 7 bases. There are 14 residues in the CDR3. CDR1 is MGHDK, CDR2 SYGVNS, per germline. The V segment lost 3 bases and the J segment 3 bases; nucleotides outside the gene matches: 5. The CDR3 region has the DNA TGTGCCAGCAGTGAGAGCGGGGCCGGCTACGAGCAGTACTTC. Translated: CASSESGAGYEQYF.

J is TRBJ2-7 and V is TRBV7-8; 7 bases match TRBD2. CDR3 size: 14 residues. CDR1 and CDR2 (germline): SGHVS, FQNEAQ. V was pared by 5 bases and J by 5 bases, with 9 bases of the junction left unmatched. CDR3 region: CASSLSWGGDEQYF. CDR3 DNA: TGTGCCAGCAGCCTATCTTGGGGAGGGGACGAGCAGTACTTC.

The chain uses TRBV4-2 and TRBJ2-4; 12 bases are shared with TRBD2. The germline CDR1 and CDR2 sequences are LGHNA and YNFKEQ. This CDR3 is built from 13 residues. After removal of 4 bases from V and 8 bases from J, the junction contained 0 bases not matched to a gene. The CDR3 is CASSRLAGDIQYF. The CDR3 nucleotides are TGTGCCAGCAGCCGACTAGCGGGGGACATTCAGTACTTC.

In its sample, this clone was seen once. The DNA for the CDR3 is TGTGCCAGCAGCGGCCTAGCGGGGGGCACCACAGATACGCAGTATTTT. Translating it yields CASSGLAGGTTDTQYF. The gene calls are TRBV5-4 and TRBJ2-3; 11 bases match TRBD2. The CDR3 contains 16 residues. Germline assignment: CDR1 SGHNT and CDR2 YYREEE (reference sequence). Unmatched junction bases numbered 6, after V lost 4 bases and J lost 2 bases.

The rearrangement uses TRBV4-1 and TRBJ1-4, with D uncertain. This CDR3 spans 15 amino acids. Germline V gives CDR1 MGHRA, CDR2 YSYEKL. Between the trimmed V and J ends, which lost 4 bases and 6 bases, there was a span of 15 bases. This chain's CDR3 is CASSRDGVRDEKLFF. The CDR3 bases are TGCGCCAGCAGCCGGGATGGGGTGAGGGATGAAAAACTGTTTTTT.

The V call is TRBV30, the J call TRBJ1-2, with 8 bases identical to TRBD1. CDR1 is GTSNPN and CDR2 is SVGIG in the germline V gene (reference sequence). Trimming removed 3 bases from V and 8 bases from J; junction bases left unmatched: 5. The length of the CDR3 is 12 residues. Written as DNA, the CDR3 is TGTGCCTGGAGCGACAGGGGAGAAGGCTACACCTTC. As protein: CAWSDRGEGYTF.

The rearrangement joins TRBV28 to TRBJ1-4; 11 bases fit TRBD1. V shed 7 bases, J shed 4 bases, and the junction held 11 bases outside the gene matches. This CDR3 spans 17 amino acids. Per germline, CDR1 MDHEN and CDR2 SYDVKM. CDR3 region: CASTSDGQGAINEKLFF. The CDR3, as DNA: TGTGCCAGCACTTCTGACGGACAGGGGGCAATTAATGAAAAACTGTTTTTT.

This CDR3 reads CASRRQGDPIQPQHF. In nucleotides, the CDR3 is TGTGCCAGCAGGAGACAGGGGGACCCAATACAGCCCCAGCATTTT. J is TRBJ1-5 and V is TRBV2, with 9 bases that match TRBD1. V gave up 6 bases and J gave up 7 bases; unmatched junction bases: 10. This CDR3 region has 15 residues. Germline V gene sequence: CDR1 SNHLY, CDR2 FYNNEI.

The rearrangement uses TRBV5-4 and TRBJ2-5; 10 bases align to TRBD2. Germline V gene lookup returns CDR1 SGHNT and CDR2 YYREEE (reference sequence). This CDR3 is 16 amino acids long. The J segment lost 2 bases and the V segment lost 0 bases, leaving 4 bases of the junction unmatched. The CDR3 region is CASSLGVSGGQETQYF. CDR3 DNA: TGTGCCAGCAGCTTGGGGGTTAGCGGGGGGCAAGAGACCCAGTACTTC.

This clone is a singleton in its sample. The chain combines TRBV7-6 with TRBJ1-4; D remains unclear. Germline V lookup: CDR1 SGHVS, CDR2 FNYEAQ. The V gene lost 5 bases and the J gene lost 3 bases, with 16 bases spanning the gap. This CDR3 contains 16 residues. Written as DNA, the CDR3 is TGTGCCAGCAGCAAATCCCTCAGTGTTGCTAATGAAAAACTGTTTTTT. Amino acid sequence: CASSKSLSVANEKLFF.

The rearrangement joins TRBV5-1 to TRBJ2-2; 7 bases are shared with TRBD1. Looked up from germline, CDR1 is SGHRS and CDR2 is YFSETQ. After removal of 2 bases from V and 5 bases from J, the junction contained 0 bases not matched to a gene. This CDR3 comprises 13 residues. CDR3 in DNA: TGCGCCAGCAGCTTACAGGGGACCGGGGAGCTGTTTTTT. Protein: CASSLQGTGELFF.

This clone turned up a few times. The rearrangement links TRBV6-6 to TRBJ2-7; 9 positions agree with TRBD2. Germline V gene lookup returns CDR1 MNHNY and CDR2 SVGAGI (reference sequence). The CDR3 is 12 residues long. With 6 bases clipped from V and 5 bases from J, the junction kept 2 bases outside the gene matches. CDR3 protein: CASSRTSDEQYF. The CDR3 nucleotides read TGTGCCAGCAGCCGGACTAGCGACGAGCAGTACTTC.

V usage is TRBV7-2 and J usage is TRBJ1-5; D gene uncertain. Between the trimmed V and J ends, which lost 4 bases and 2 bases, there was a span of 9 bases. Germline V gene data show CDR1 as SGHTA and CDR2 as FQGNSA. CDR3 length: 14 residues. The CDR3 sequence is CASSSTQGNQPQHF. Here the CDR3 DNA reads TGTGCCAGCAGCTCTACTCAGGGCAATCAGCCCCAGCATTTT.

This clone was seen a handful of times. The rearrangement links TRBV11-2 to TRBJ2-7, with TRBD2 matching over 7 bases. Germline V lookup: CDR1 SGHAT, CDR2 FQNNGV. The junction had 23 bases not matched to a gene; V was cut back by 4 bases and J by 2 bases. The length of the CDR3 is 20 residues. Here the CDR3 DNA reads TGTGCCAGCAGCTCAGATCTCTCACTAGCTCTTAGGCGGGGGACCTACGAGCAGTACTTC. Translated: CASSSDLSLALRRGTYEQYF.

The V and J genes are TRBV27 and TRBJ2-2; TRBD1 matches at 10 bases. Trimming at V came to 7 bases and at J to 4 bases, leaving 9 bases not matched to a gene. This CDR3 region has 16 residues. Germline CDR1 and CDR2: MNHEY and SMNVEV (reference sequence). DNA for the CDR3: TGTGCCAGCACCTCCTGGGACAGGGGTCGCACCGGGGAGCTGTTTTTT. Its translation is CASTSWDRGRTGELFF.